Listed here are 30 T cell receptor beta chains from one sample, sequenced in a study of blood T cell repertoires in COVID-19. Profiling relied on immunoSEQ multiplex PCR, and the TCRdb table lists in-frame clones only, not all of them. The sample shows about 86,000 clones, 82% of them seen only once. Sequenced material: peripheral blood. These TCRs come from a woman aged 80 or over with acute or convalescent COVID-19.

The V and J genes are TRBV14 and TRBJ2-4; 10 nucleotides match TRBD1. The CDR3 covers 16 residues. Germline CDR1 reads SGHDN; CDR2 reads FVKESK. The J segment lost 2 bases and the V segment lost 3 bases, leaving 4 bases of the junction unmatched. The CDR3 nucleotides read TGTGCCAGCAGCCATACGGGACAGGGGACCAAAAACATTCAGTACTTC. It yields the protein CASSHTGQGTKNIQYF.

This clone was found a few times. The chain recombines TRBV28 with TRBJ1-2; D unresolved. The length of the CDR3 is 12 residues. Germline V gene data show CDR1 as MDHEN and CDR2 as SYDVKM. V lost 6 bases to trimming and J lost 4 bases, with 9 bases between them. CDR3 sequence (DNA): TGTGCCAGCAGCGATGGACTCTATGGCTACACCTTC. Amino acids: CASSDGLYGYTF.

The chain combines TRBV12-3 or TRBV12-4 with TRBJ1-6; D ambiguous. V lost 5 bases and J lost 9, with 11 bases in between. There are 13 residues in the CDR3. The CDR3 protein is CASSQSRVSPLHF. The DNA for the CDR3 is TGTGCCAGCAGTCAAAGCCGGGTTTCACCCCTCCACTTT.

CDR3 nucleotides: TGTGCCAGCAGCTTGGCTGCGGGATACAATGAGCAGTTCTTC. Protein product: CASSLAAGYNEQFF. The chain recombines TRBV5-4 with TRBJ2-1; D is possibly TRBD2 (6 bases). The V end was cut by 0 bases, the J end by 4 bases, with 8 bases between. The germline CDR1 and CDR2 sequences are SGHNT and YYREEE (reference sequence). There are 14 residues in the CDR3.

This chain links TRBV24-1 with TRBJ2-1; 8 bases are a match to TRBD1. The CDR3 consists of 14 residues. The trim removed 5 bases at V and 7 bases at J, leaving 6 bases unmatched. From germline, CDR1 is KGHDR and CDR2 SFDVKD. The chain's CDR3 is CATSGRQGMNEQFF. The CDR3 DNA is TGTGCCACCAGTGGACGACAGGGGATGAATGAGCAGTTCTTC.

The rearrangement joins TRBV2 to TRBJ2-7; maybe TRBD1 (6 bases). Germline CDR1 and CDR2: SNHLY and FYNNEI. The CDR3 loop spans 16 amino acids. V lost 0 bases and J 1 base, leaving 13 bases between the germline ends. The CDR3 region is CASSEALPGASYEQYF. The CDR3 DNA reads TGTGCCAGCAGTGAAGCGCTTCCAGGGGCATCCTACGAGCAGTACTTC.

This sequence joins TRBV2 and TRBJ2-3; 12 bases line up with TRBD2. The CDR3 contains 14 residues. Losses at the gene ends were 8 bases for V and 5 bases for J; bases not matched to a gene: 5. Germline CDR1 SNHLY, CDR2 FYNNEI. The CDR3 DNA reads as TGTGCCAGCGAGACTAGCGGGGGTTTAGATACGCAGTATTTT. This encodes CASETSGGLDTQYF.

This clone came up once. The chain uses TRBV7-9 and TRBJ2-3, with 8 bases aligning to TRBD2. This CDR3 is 15 amino acids long. CDR1 and CDR2 from the germline V gene are SEHNR and FQNEAQ (reference sequence). The junction had 6 bases not matched to a gene; V was cut back by 4 bases and J by 3 bases. The CDR3, as DNA: TGTGCCAGCAGCTCGGGCGGGGGGAATACAGATACGCAGTATTTT. Protein sequence: CASSSGGGNTDTQYF.

The count of this clone is one. The V and J genes are TRBV2 and TRBJ2-3; D is perhaps TRBD1 (5 bases). The CDR3 length is 13 residues. Germline V gives CDR1 SNHLY, CDR2 FYNNEI. V lost 7 bases, J lost 4 bases, and 12 bases lay in between. In nucleotides, the CDR3 is TGTGCCAGCAAAGGGGTCTGGGCAGATACGCAGTATTTT. Amino acid sequence: CASKGVWADTQYF.

The rearrangement uses TRBV9 and TRBJ2-5; 11 bases fit TRBD2. Germline V gives CDR1 SGDLS, CDR2 YYNGEE. This CDR3 region has 17 residues. V lost 2 bases, J lost 4 bases, and 10 bases stayed unmatched. The CDR3 reads CASSVGSQLAGVETQYF. For the CDR3, the DNA is TGTGCCAGCAGCGTGGGCTCCCAACTAGCGGGAGTAGAGACCCAGTACTTC.

The chain combines TRBV28 with TRBJ1-3, with a tentative D call TRBD1 (5 bases). Trimming shortened V by 6 bases and J by 4 bases, and 16 bases separated the two germline ends. This CDR3 comprises 15 residues. CDR1 MDHEN and CDR2 SYDVKM come from the germline V gene. CDR3 DNA sequence: TGTGCCAGCAGCCTTTTGGCAGGGAAAGGAAACACCATATATTTT. Translating it yields CASSLLAGKGNTIYF.

The chain joins TRBV7-9 to TRBJ2-7, with D uncertain. The germline V gene has CDR1 SEHNR and CDR2 FQNEAQ (reference sequence). This CDR3 has 13 residues. Trimming left V 2 bases short and J 5 bases short, with 10 bases between. CDR3 DNA: TGTGCCAGCAGCTTAAGCGCTTCCCACGAGCAGTACTTC. Protein: CASSLSASHEQYF.

This clone has more than one count but fewer than ten. The genes are TRBV20-1 and TRBJ1-3; 7 bases match TRBD1. The V gene's germline CDR1 is DFQATT and CDR2 SNEGSKA (reference sequence). V was clipped by 3 bases and J by 3 bases; unmatched bases: 11. There are 16 residues in the CDR3. The CDR3 spells CSASPGGNFGGNTIYF. As DNA, the CDR3 is TGCAGTGCTAGTCCAGGGGGAAATTTCGGTGGAAACACCATATATTTT.

This clone has just a few counts. V usage is TRBV28 and J usage is TRBJ2-7; TRBD2 is a possible D gene (5 bases). The CDR3 is made up of 15 amino acids. The germline gives CDR1 MDHEN, CDR2 SYDVKM. The germline V and J ends were trimmed by 5 bases and 3 bases, with 17 bases remaining between them. The CDR3 DNA follows: TGTGCCAGCAGTCGGAACAGCGGATTGCGCTACGAGCAGTACTTC. Its translation: CASSRNSGLRYEQYF.

This clone was recorded only once. The V and J genes are TRBV6-1 and TRBJ1-2; a possible D gene is TRBD1 (6 bases). V dropped 0 bases and J dropped 5 bases, with 10 bases sitting between them. The CDR3 runs 14 residues. Per germline, CDR1 MNHNS and CDR2 SASEGT. The CDR3: CASSEAARGYGYTF. CDR3 DNA sequence: TGTGCCAGCAGTGAAGCGGCTAGGGGGTATGGCTACACCTTC.

The chain combines TRBV3-1 (or the pseudogene TRBV3-2) with TRBJ2-2; 7 positions agree with TRBD1. Germline V gene lookup returns CDR1 LGHDT and CDR2 YNNKEL (reference sequence). This CDR3 is built from 14 residues. The ends lost 5 bases at V and 4 bases at J; junction bases unmatched: 4. The CDR3 spells CASSIRQGTGELFF. CDR3 nucleotides: TGTGCCAGCAGCATTCGACAGGGCACCGGGGAGCTGTTTTTT.

This chain links TRBV4-1 with TRBJ1-1; unclear D gene. V was pared by 4 bases and J by 1 base, with 4 bases between. Germline V gene data show CDR1 as MGHRA and CDR2 as YSYEKL. The CDR3 sequence is 12 residues long. The CDR3 DNA sequence: TGCGCCAGCAGCCTCCAGAACACTGAAGCTTTCTTT. Amino acids: CASSLQNTEAFF.

This sequence joins TRBV5-1 and TRBJ2-5; TRBD2 aligns across 10 bases. The CDR3 length is 15 residues. CDR1 SGHRS and CDR2 YFSETQ come from the germline V gene. J lost 2 bases, V lost 5 bases, and 6 bases had no gene match. The CDR3, as DNA: TGCGCCAGCAGATATGGACTAGCGGTACAAGAGACCCAGTACTTC. Protein product: CASRYGLAVQETQYF. The full variable domain, its missing parts supplied by reference TRBV5-1 and TRBJ2-5, is KAGVTQTPRYLIKTRGQQVTLSCSPISGHRSVSWYQQTPGQGLQFLFEYFSETQRNKGNFPGRFSGRQFSNSRSEMNVSTLELGDSALYLCASRYGLAVQETQYFGPGTRLLVL.

This chain connects TRBV28 to TRBJ2-3, with TRBD2 as a possible D gene (5 bases). There are 14 residues in the CDR3. The germline V gene encodes CDR1 MDHEN and CDR2 SYDVKM. The germline V and J ends were trimmed by 7 bases and 6 bases, with 17 bases remaining between them. CDR3 residues: CASTSFGRRDTQYF. The CDR3 DNA reads as TGTGCCAGCACTTCCTTCGGAAGGAGGGATACGCAGTATTTT.

This chain's CDR3 is CASSPGRQVWEQYF. The CDR3 bases are TGTGCCAGCAGCCCTGGTCGGCAGGTGTGGGAGCAGTACTTC. The genes are TRBV5-4 and TRBJ2-7, with no clear D. This CDR3 comprises 14 residues. Between the trimmed V and J ends, which lost 4 bases and 7 bases, there was a span of 18 bases. CDR1 and CDR2 (germline): SGHNT, YYREEE (reference sequence).

The chain links TRBV9 to TRBJ2-1, with 7 bases that match TRBD1. The V gene's germline CDR1 is SGDLS and CDR2 YYNGEE. J lost 4 bases, V lost 4 bases, and 5 bases had no gene match. The CDR3 length is 14 residues. The CDR3, as DNA: TGTGCCAGCAGCATGGGGACAGCTTACAATGAGCAGTTCTTC. Its translation: CASSMGTAYNEQFF.

The chain joins TRBV10-3 to TRBJ2-5; weak D call: TRBD2 (6 bases). CDR3 length: 14 residues. Trimming cost V 7 bases and J 1 base, with 13 bases left between them. CDR1 is ENHRY, CDR2 SYGVKD, per germline. The CDR3 spells CAINGGMPQETQYF. As DNA, the CDR3 is TGTGCCATCAATGGGGGGATGCCCCAAGAGACCCAGTACTTC.

There are a few counts of this clone. This chain's CDR3 is CASSAAQPNTEAFF. CDR3 in DNA: TGTGCCAGCAGCGCTGCACAACCGAACACTGAAGCTTTCTTT. The rearrangement uses TRBV7-9 and TRBJ1-1, with unresolved D. Germline V gene sequence: CDR1 SEHNR, CDR2 FQNEAQ (reference sequence). The ends were cut back, 5 bases at V and 1 base at J, with 11 bases in the middle. The CDR3 is made up of 14 amino acids.

The chain is built from TRBV7-9 and TRBJ1-3; TRBD1 aligns across 8 bases. The CDR3 extends over 15 amino acids. The V segment lost 6 bases and the J segment 3 bases; nucleotides outside the gene matches: 7. The V gene's germline CDR1 is SEHNR and CDR2 FQNEAQ (reference sequence). For the CDR3, the DNA is TGTGCCAGCAGGGCCGGGACAGGAATTGGAAACACCATATATTTT. Its translation is CASRAGTGIGNTIYF.

The chain uses TRBV9 and TRBJ1-2; D is unresolved. V lost 0 bases and J lost 1, with 10 bases in between. Germline V CDR1 and CDR2: SGDLS, YYNGEE. The length of the CDR3 is 15 residues. CDR3 DNA sequence: TGTGCCAGCAGCGTAGAAACTGGGCTTAACTATGGCTACACCTTC. Its protein product is CASSVETGLNYGYTF.

V and J are TRBV23-1 and TRBJ2-5, with 9 bases lining up with TRBD1. TRBV23-1 is an open reading frame, and its role is uncertain. V was clipped by 7 bases and J by 2 bases; unmatched bases: 5. The CDR3 has 14 amino acids. CDR3 amino acids: CASTQGARQETQYF. The CDR3 DNA sequence: TGCGCCAGCACACAGGGGGCGAGGCAAGAGACCCAGTACTTC.

The rearrangement uses TRBV19 and TRBJ2-7; TRBD2 aligns across 10 bases. Trimming at V came to 7 bases and at J to 4 bases, leaving 7 bases not matched to a gene. Germline V gives CDR1 LNHDA, CDR2 SQIVND (reference sequence). This CDR3 has 14 amino acids. CDR3 nucleotide sequence: TGTGCCAGTAAAAGCACTAGCGGGGCATACGAGCAGTACTTC. Protein sequence: CASKSTSGAYEQYF. Supplemented by reference TRBV19 and TRBJ2-7, the full variable domain reads DGGITQSPKYLFRKEGQNVTLSCEQNLNHDAMYWYRQDPGQGLRLIYYSQIVNDFQKGDIAEGYSVSREKKESFPLTVTSAQKNPTAFYLCASKSTSGAYEQYFGPGTRLTVT.

The genes are TRBV20-1 and TRBJ1-1; unclear D gene. The V end was cut by 5 bases, the J end by 6 bases, with 10 bases between. This CDR3 contains 11 residues. Germline V lookup: CDR1 DFQATT, CDR2 SNEGSKA (reference sequence). CDR3 nucleotides: TGCAGTGCTTTTGCGAGGCCTGAAGCTTTCTTT. Its protein is CSAFARPEAFF.

The V gene is TRBV7-2, the J gene TRBJ2-7; 7 bases are a match to TRBD1. In germline, CDR1 is SGHTA, CDR2 FQGNSA. The junction had 6 bases not matched to a gene; V was cut back by 5 bases and J by 2 bases. The CDR3 spans 14 residues. CDR3 protein: CASSPWTGPYEQYF. The CDR3 coding sequence is TGTGCCAGCAGCCCGTGGACAGGACCCTACGAGCAGTACTTC.

This chain uses TRBV3-1 (or the pseudogene TRBV3-2) with TRBJ2-7; D is possibly TRBD2 (5 bases). The V gene's germline CDR1 is LGHDT and CDR2 YNNKEL (reference sequence). This CDR3 is 17 amino acids long. Trimming removed 3 bases at V and 4 bases at J, with 22 bases between. As DNA, the CDR3 is TGTGCCAGCAGCCAGGCAGGAGGCGCACCCACCCTTTACGAGCAGTACTTC. Translating it yields CASSQAGGAPTLYEQYF.